This T cell receptor beta chain is drawn from a study of cytomegalovirus exposure and HLA in healthy donors. Study in general: Most genotyped donors, around 78% of fewer than 400, had Caucasian-associated genetic ancestry. Study-wide results and caveats: Both high specificity and high sensitivity reportedly marked the classifier's diagnosis of cytomegalovirus status. Several V segments, TRBV6-2 and TRBV6-3 among them, could not be told apart and were dropped. An analysis was carried out later, and it reportedly showed fewer N-insertions in an Asian-associated ancestry cluster than the approximately 700-donor mean.

The PCR made use of 60 Vbeta and 13 Jbeta primers. TCRdb keeps only in-frame clones here, not all; method: immunoSEQ multiplex PCR. The sample comprises 150,000 to 200,000 clones, more than 70% of which are singletons, and approximately 2.8% rests with the top ten. This CDR3 spans 14 amino acids. Trimming at V came to 5 bases and at J to 1 base, leaving 4 bases not matched to a gene. Germline V CDR1 and CDR2: LNHDA, SQIVND (reference sequence). Remarks on this clone: Its target is unknown.

The material sequenced was PBMCs. This sequence was found in a male donor in good health and CMV-seronegative. The V gene is TRBV19, the J gene TRBJ1-1; TRBD1 matches at 7 bases. This CDR3 is CASSLRTGNTEAFF. As DNA, the CDR3 is TGTGCCAGTAGTCTCCGGACAGGGAACACTGAAGCTTTCTTT.